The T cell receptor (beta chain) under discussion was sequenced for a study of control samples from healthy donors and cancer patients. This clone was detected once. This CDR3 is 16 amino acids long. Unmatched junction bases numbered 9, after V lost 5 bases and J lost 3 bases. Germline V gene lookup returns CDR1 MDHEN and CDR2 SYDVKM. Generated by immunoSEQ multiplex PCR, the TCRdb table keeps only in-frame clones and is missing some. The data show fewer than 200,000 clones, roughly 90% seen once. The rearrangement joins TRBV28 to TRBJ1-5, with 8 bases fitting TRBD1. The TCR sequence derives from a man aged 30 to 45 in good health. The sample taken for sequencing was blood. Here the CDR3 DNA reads TGTGCCAGCAGTGACTCGACAGGGGTCCACAATCAGCCCCAGCATTTT. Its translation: CASSDSTGVHNQPQHF. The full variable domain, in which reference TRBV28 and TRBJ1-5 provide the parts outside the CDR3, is DVKVTQSSRYLVKRTGEKVFLECVQDMDHENMFWYRQDPGLGLRLIYFSYDVKMKEKGDIPEGYSVSREKKERFSLILESASTNQTSMYLCASSDSTGVHNQPQHFGDGTRLSIL.